The rows below give T cell receptor beta chains drawn from one sample of a study of cytomegalovirus exposure and HLA in healthy donors. Data came from immunoSEQ multiplex PCR; TCRdb stores just in-frame clones and leaves some out. Of roughly 150,000 clones in the sample, approximately 80% were seen once. Material: PBMCs. All receptors come from a middle-aged woman in good health and CMV-seronegative. CDR3s include the opening cysteine and the closing phenylalanine or tryptophan. D genes are given only for firm matches. Only part of the rows carry a size: once, few, many, or a class if the clone is expanded.

>TRBD1|NA|TRBV7-9|TRBJ2-7
TGTTCCAGCAGCTCGCCCATGACAGGGAAAGCCTACGAGCAGTACTTC
CSSSSPMTGKAYEQYF
>NA|NA|TRBV6-1|TRBJ2-7
TGTGCCAGCACTGACGACAGGCCTGCTTACGAGCAGTACTTC
CASTDDRPAYEQYF
>NA|NA|TRBV20-1|TRBJ2-3
TGCAGTGCTCGCAGGGTAAATACGCAGTATTTT
CSARRVNTQYF
>NA|NA|TRBV5-1|TRBJ2-1
TGCGCCAGCAGCTCCCCAGGCAATGAGCAGTTCTTC
CASSSPGNEQFF
>NA|NA|TRBV11-2|TRBJ1-2
TGTGCCAGCAGCTTAGCAGGGAACTATGGCTACACCTTC
CASSLAGNYGYTF
>NA|NA|TRBV20-1|TRBJ1-2
TGCAGTGCTAGCAGGGATGCCGGCTACACCTTC
CSASRDAGYTF
>TRBD2|NA|TRBV6-1|TRBJ2-5
TGTGCCAGCAGTGAAAGAGTCCGACTAGCGGGAGGAGAGACCCAGTACTTC
CASSERVRLAGGETQYF
>TRBD2|once|TRBV29-1|TRBJ2-2
TGCAGCGTTGGGATAGTGGACCGCGGGAGGGCGAACACCGGGGAGCTGTTTTTT
CSVGIVDRGRANTGELFF
>NA|NA|TRBV4-3|TRBJ2-7
TGCGCCAGCAGCCAAGCCGCAGGGGTCAAATCCTACGAGCAGTACTTC
CASSQAAGVKSYEQYF
>TRBD2|NA|TRBV7-8|TRBJ2-1
TGTGCCAGCAGCATTAAGGGGAGCTTCGGCAGCGGGGAGTCTAGGGATGAGCAGTTCTTC
CASSIKGSFGSGESRDEQFF
>TRBD2|NA|TRBV28|TRBJ2-1
TGTGCCAGCAGTTTATTCTCTAGCGGGAGTGGGGGGAATGAGCAGTTCTTC
CASSLFSSGSGGNEQFF
>TRBD1|NA|TRBV11-1|TRBJ2-1
TGTGCCAGCAGCCAGGGACGGACAGGGGACAATGAGCAGTTCTTC
CASSQGRTGDNEQFF
>NA|NA|TRBV6-5|TRBJ1-1
TGTGCCAGCAGCCCCGGGACACTGAACACTGAAGCTTTCTTT
CASSPGTLNTEAFF
>NA|NA|TRBV28|TRBJ2-6
TGTGCCAGCAGTTCAAGCTCTGGGGCCAACGGCCTGACTTTC
CASSSSSGANGLTF
>NA|NA|TRBV19|TRBJ1-1
TGTGCCAGTATTCCAGACAGGAACACTGAAGCTTTCTTT
CASIPDRNTEAFF
>NA|few|TRBV7-9|TRBJ2-7
TGTGCCAGCAGCACGCGGGACAGTCCCTACGAGCAGTACTTC
CASSTRDSPYEQYF
>NA|NA|TRBV5-5|TRBJ2-5
TGTGCCAGCAGCTTGTTATTAGGGGACACAGAGACCCAGTACTTC
CASSLLLGDTETQYF
>NA|once|TRBV10-3|TRBJ2-7
TGTGCCACCGGGAAGGGGGGGGCGAGGTCCTACGAGCAGTACTTC
CATGKGGARSYEQYF
>NA|NA|TRBV29-1|TRBJ2-1
TGCAGCGTTGATGCCCCGCTAGGTCTCTATGAGCAGTTCTTC
CSVDAPLGLYEQFF
>NA|NA|TRBV4-3|TRBJ2-5
TGCGCCAGCAGCCAGCGACGGGGAATCCAAGAGACCCAGTACTTC
CASSQRRGIQETQYF
>TRBD2|few|TRBV4-3|TRBJ2-2
TGCGCCAGCAGTCAGGGACTAGAAGTTACCGGGGAGCTGTTTTTT
CASSQGLEVTGELFF
>NA|NA|TRBV27|TRBJ2-1
TGTGCCAGCAGCCCACCGGGGGTCCTCTCCTACAATGAGCAGTTCTTC
CASSPPGVLSYNEQFF
>NA|NA|TRBV21-1|TRBJ1-2
TGTGCCAGCAGGGGGACAGGAGGACCGCCTAACTATGGCTACACCTTC
CASRGTGGPPNYGYTF
>NA|NA|TRBV5-1|TRBJ2-5
TGCGCCAGCAGCTTGGGACAGACACAAGAGACCCAGTACTTC
CASSLGQTQETQYF
>TRBD2|NA|TRBV30|TRBJ2-7
TGTGCCTGGAGCCCCCACCCAGCGGGGTACGAGCAGTACTTC
CAWSPHPAGYEQYF
>NA|NA|TRBV5-5|TRBJ1-1
TGTGCCAGCAGCCCAGGGGTTGTTGAAGCTTTCTTT
CASSPGVVEAFF
>TRBD2|NA|TRBV6-6|TRBJ2-1
TGTGCCAGCAGTTACGGGCTAGCGGGGGGTGATGAGCAGTTCTTC
CASSYGLAGGDEQFF
>NA|NA|TRBV6-1|TRBJ2-1
TGTGCCAGCAGTGAGATGGCAGGCTCCTACAATGAGCAGTTCTTC
CASSEMAGSYNEQFF
>NA|NA|TRBV7-2|TRBJ2-7
TGTGCCAGCAGCCCAGGGACTCTTAACTACGAGCAGTACTTC
CASSPGTLNYEQYF
>NA|NA|TRBV25-1|TRBJ1-6
TGTGCCAGCAGTGAATGGGCCCCCAATTCACCCCTCCACTTT
CASSEWAPNSPLHF
>TRBD2|once|TRBV7-2|TRBJ2-3
TGTGCCAGCAGCTCCTCCCCGACTAGCGGGGTTAGTACGCAGTATTTT
CASSSSPTSGVSTQYF
>TRBD1|NA|TRBV23-1|TRBJ2-1
TGCGCCAGCCCGCAAGGGGACAGGGGTTCGGCTGAGCAGTTCTTC
CASPQGDRGSAEQFF
>NA|NA|TRBV10-3|TRBJ1-6
TGTGCCATCAGTGAGTTCACAGGGCAAAATTCACCCCTCCACTTT
CAISEFTGQNSPLHF
>NA|NA|TRBV7-9|TRBJ2-1
TGTGCCAGCAGCTCCGCCCGGACCTCCGGGGACAATGAGCAGTTCTTC
CASSSARTSGDNEQFF
>NA|NA|TRBV5-1|TRBJ1-1
TGCGCCAGCAGCTTGGCGGGGGGCGGGTGGGACACTGAAGCTTTCTTT
CASSLAGGGWDTEAFF
>NA|NA|TRBV2|TRBJ2-5
TGTGCCAGCGCTCTGTCGGGGAGAGGAGAGACCCAGTACTTC
CASALSGRGETQYF
>NA|NA|TRBV29-1|TRBJ2-5
TGCAGCGTTGTTAGGACTATGCTCGAGACCCAGTACTTC
CSVVRTMLETQYF
>TRBD2|NA|TRBV5-6|TRBJ2-7
TGTGCCAGCAACCCAACAGGAAGCGGGAGCTCCTACGAGCAGTACTTC
CASNPTGSGSSYEQYF
>NA|NA|TRBV7-9|TRBJ2-5
TGTGCCAGCAGTCCCCCGGGCGATGGGGAGCAGTACTTC
CASSPPGDGEQYF
>TRBD1|NA|TRBV13|TRBJ2-4
TGTGCCAGCAGCTTAAGGACAGGGGAGGCCAAAAACATTCAGTACTTC
CASSLRTGEAKNIQYF
>TRBD1|NA|TRBV7-9|TRBJ2-5
TGTGCCAGCAGCCCAGAGCGGACAGGAGCAGAGACCCAGTACTTC
CASSPERTGAETQYF
>TRBD2|NA|TRBV7-3|TRBJ2-5
TGTGCCAGCAGCTTATCGGCTAGCGGGAGTACCCAGTACTTC
CASSLSASGSTQYF
>NA|NA|TRBV29-1|TRBJ2-1
TGCAGCGTTGAGTGGATCCCTGTGGAGGTGCAGTTCTTC
CSVEWIPVEVQFF
>TRBD2|NA|TRBV9|TRBJ2-1
TGTGCCAGCAGCGGGGCGCGACTAGCATCGACATGGAGCTCCTACAATGAGCAGTTCTTC
CASSGARLASTWSSYNEQFF
>TRBD1|NA|TRBV7-3|TRBJ2-1
TGTGCCAGCAGCTTGGGACAGTCCAATGAGCAGTTCTTC
CASSLGQSNEQFF
>TRBD2|NA|TRBV12-5|TRBJ2-2
TGTGCTAGTGGAATGACTAGCTCCTATGGGGAGCTGTTTTTT
CASGMTSSYGELFF
>TRBD1|NA|TRBV30|TRBJ2-2
TGTGCCTTGGACAGGGATGACAAGGAGCTGTTTTTT
CALDRDDKELFF
>NA|NA|TRBV10-3|TRBJ2-1
TGTGCCATCTCCGAGGGCGGCCCCTCCTACAATGAGCAGTTCTTC
CAISEGGPSYNEQFF
>TRBD2|few|TRBV6-5|TRBJ2-5
TGTGCCAGCAGTTACGGGACTAGCGGCCAAGAGACCCAGTACTTC
CASSYGTSGQETQYF
>TRBD1|NA|TRBV28|TRBJ1-5
TGTGCCAGCAGTTTTCGGGGACAGGGGGCCTCTCAGCCCCAGCATTTT
CASSFRGQGASQPQHF
>TRBD2|NA|TRBV5-6|TRBJ2-5
TGTGCCAGCAGCTTAGCGGGAGCGGGGGAGACCCAGTACTTC
CASSLAGAGETQYF
>NA|NA|TRBV28|TRBJ1-5
TGTGCCAGCAGTTTAATCCGGGGAACTCAATTCAATCAGCCCCAGCATTTT
CASSLIRGTQFNQPQHF
>NA|NA|TRBV19|TRBJ1-2
TGTGCCAGTAGTATAGGGGGGCGCGAAGACTATGGCTACACCTTC
CASSIGGREDYGYTF
>NA|NA|TRBV7-9|TRBJ2-7
TGTGCCAGCAGCCCCCTCCGGGTCTCATCCTACGAGCAGTACTTC
CASSPLRVSSYEQYF
>NA|once|TRBV5-1|TRBJ1-6
TGCGCCAGCAGGGGTGTTTCCTACTATAATTCCCCCCTCCACTTT
CASRGVSYYNSPLHF
>TRBD1|few|TRBV18|TRBJ1-4
TGTGCCAGCTCATGGACAGGCGCGGCTAATGAAAAACTGTTTTTT
CASSWTGAANEKLFF
>NA|NA|TRBV2|TRBJ2-2
TGTGCCAGCAGTGCACGACCGGGACAGAACACCGGGGAGCTGTTTTTT
CASSARPGQNTGELFF
>NA|few|TRBV10-3|TRBJ2-7
TGTGCCATCAGTGAGTCGATTACTCCCTACGAGCAGTACTTC
CAISESITPYEQYF
>NA|NA|TRBV28|TRBJ1-3
TGTGCCAGCAGTTTGCGGGCTACGGCCGGAAACACCATATATTTT
CASSLRATAGNTIYF
>NA|NA|TRBV21-1|TRBJ2-5
TGTGCCAGCCCCGACGGGGGGACCCAGTACTTC
CASPDGGTQYF